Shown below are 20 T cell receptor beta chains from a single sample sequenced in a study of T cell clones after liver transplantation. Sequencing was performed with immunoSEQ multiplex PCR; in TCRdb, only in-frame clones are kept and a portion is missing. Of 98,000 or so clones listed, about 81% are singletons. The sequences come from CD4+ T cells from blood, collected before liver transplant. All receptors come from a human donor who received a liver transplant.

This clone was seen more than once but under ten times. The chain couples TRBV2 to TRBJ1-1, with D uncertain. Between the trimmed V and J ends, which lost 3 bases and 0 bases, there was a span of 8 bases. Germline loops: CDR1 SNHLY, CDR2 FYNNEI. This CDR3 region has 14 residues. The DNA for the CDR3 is TGTGCCAGCAGTGATCGGTTCATGAACACTGAAGCTTTCTTT. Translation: CASSDRFMNTEAFF.

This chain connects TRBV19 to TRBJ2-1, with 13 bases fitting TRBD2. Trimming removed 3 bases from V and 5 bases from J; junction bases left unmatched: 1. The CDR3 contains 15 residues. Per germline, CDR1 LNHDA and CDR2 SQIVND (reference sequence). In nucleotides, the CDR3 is TGTGCCAGTAGTATGACTAGCGGGGGGCACAATGAGCAGTTCTTC. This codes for CASSMTSGGHNEQFF.

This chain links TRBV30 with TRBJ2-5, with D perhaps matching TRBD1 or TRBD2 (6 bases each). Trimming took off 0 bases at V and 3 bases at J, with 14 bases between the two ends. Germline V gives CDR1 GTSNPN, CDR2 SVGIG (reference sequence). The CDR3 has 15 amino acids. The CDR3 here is CAWSVLAGVKETQYF. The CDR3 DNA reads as TGTGCCTGGAGTGTACTAGCAGGGGTAAAAGAGACCCAGTACTTC.

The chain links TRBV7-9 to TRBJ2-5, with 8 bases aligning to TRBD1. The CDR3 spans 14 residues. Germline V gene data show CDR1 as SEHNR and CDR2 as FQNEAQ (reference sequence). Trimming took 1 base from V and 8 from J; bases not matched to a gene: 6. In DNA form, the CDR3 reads TGTGCCAGCAGCTTAGAGCAGGGGGCACGAACCCAGTACTTC. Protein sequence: CASSLEQGARTQYF.

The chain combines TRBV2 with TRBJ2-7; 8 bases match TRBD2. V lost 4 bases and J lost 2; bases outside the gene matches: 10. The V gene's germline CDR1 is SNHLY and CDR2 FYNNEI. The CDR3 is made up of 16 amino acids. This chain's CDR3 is CASSGRGSGTAYEQYF. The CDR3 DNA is TGTGCCAGCAGTGGCCGTGGTAGCGGGACCGCCTACGAGCAGTACTTC.

CDR3 loop: CASSAQLGPYEQYF. The CDR3 region has the DNA TGTGCCAGCAGTGCCCAGTTGGGTCCCTACGAGCAGTACTTC. V is TRBV2 and J is TRBJ2-7, with D unresolved. This CDR3 has 14 amino acids. V lost 4 bases to trimming and J lost 2 bases, with 12 bases between them. Germline-derived CDR1 and CDR2 are SNHLY and FYNNEI.

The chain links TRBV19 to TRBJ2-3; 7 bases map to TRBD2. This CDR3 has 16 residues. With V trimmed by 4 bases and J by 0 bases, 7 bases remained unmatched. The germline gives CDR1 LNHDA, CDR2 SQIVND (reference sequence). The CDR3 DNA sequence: TGTGCCAGTAGTACGCCCGGGGGGTGGAGCACAGATACGCAGTATTTT. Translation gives CASSTPGGWSTDTQYF.

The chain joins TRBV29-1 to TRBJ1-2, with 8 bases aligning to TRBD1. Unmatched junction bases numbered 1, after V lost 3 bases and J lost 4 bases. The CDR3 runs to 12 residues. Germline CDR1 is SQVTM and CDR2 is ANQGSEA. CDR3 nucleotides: TGCAGCGTTGAGACAGGGGCCTATGGCTACACCTTC. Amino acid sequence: CSVETGAYGYTF. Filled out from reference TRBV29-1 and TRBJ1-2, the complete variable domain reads SAVISQKPSRDICQRGTSLTIQCQVDSQVTMMFWYRQQPGQSLTLIATANQGSEATYESGFVIDKFPISRPNLTFSTLTVSNMSPEDSSIYLCSVETGAYGYTFGSGTRLTVV.

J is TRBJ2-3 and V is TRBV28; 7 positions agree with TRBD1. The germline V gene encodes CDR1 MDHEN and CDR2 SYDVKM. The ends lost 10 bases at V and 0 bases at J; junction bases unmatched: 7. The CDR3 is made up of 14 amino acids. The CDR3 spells CATETGESTDTQYF. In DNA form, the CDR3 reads TGTGCCACCGAAACAGGGGAAAGCACAGATACGCAGTATTTT. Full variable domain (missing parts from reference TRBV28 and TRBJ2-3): DVKVTQSSRYLVKRTGEKVFLECVQDMDHENMFWYRQDPGLGLRLIYFSYDVKMKEKGDIPEGYSVSREKKERFSLILESASTNQTSMYLCATETGESTDTQYFGPGTRLTVL.

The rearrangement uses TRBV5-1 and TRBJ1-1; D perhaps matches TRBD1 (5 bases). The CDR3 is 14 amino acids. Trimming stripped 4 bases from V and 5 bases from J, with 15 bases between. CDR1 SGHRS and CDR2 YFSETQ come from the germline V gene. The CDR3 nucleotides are TGCGCCAGCAGCACACAGCCCGAGGGGACTGAAGCTTTCTTT. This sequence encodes CASSTQPEGTEAFF.

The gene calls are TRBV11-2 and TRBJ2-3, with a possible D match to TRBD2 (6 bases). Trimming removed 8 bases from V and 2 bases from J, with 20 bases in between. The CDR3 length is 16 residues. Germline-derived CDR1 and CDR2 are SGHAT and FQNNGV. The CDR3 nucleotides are TGTGCCAGCTCCACCGCAGGGCGGGACCTCACAGATACGCAGTATTTT. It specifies CASSTAGRDLTDTQYF.

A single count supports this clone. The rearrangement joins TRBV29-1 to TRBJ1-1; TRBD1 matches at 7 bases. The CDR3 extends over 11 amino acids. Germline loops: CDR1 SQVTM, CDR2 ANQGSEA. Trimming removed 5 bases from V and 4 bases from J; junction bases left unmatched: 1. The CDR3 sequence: CSVYRGTEAFF. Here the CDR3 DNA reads TGCAGCGTTTACAGGGGCACTGAAGCTTTCTTT.

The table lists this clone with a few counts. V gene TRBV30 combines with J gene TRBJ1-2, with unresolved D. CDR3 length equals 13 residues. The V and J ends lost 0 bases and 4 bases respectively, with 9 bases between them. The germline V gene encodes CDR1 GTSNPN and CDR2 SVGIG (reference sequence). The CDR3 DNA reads TGTGCCTGGAGTGTAGAGGCAGGCTATGGCTACACCTTC. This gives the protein CAWSVEAGYGYTF.

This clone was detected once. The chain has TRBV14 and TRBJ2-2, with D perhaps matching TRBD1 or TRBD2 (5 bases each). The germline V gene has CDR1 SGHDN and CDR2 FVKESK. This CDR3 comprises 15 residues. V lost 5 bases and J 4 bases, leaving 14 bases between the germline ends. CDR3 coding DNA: TGTGCCAGCAGCTTCCTTCTCGGGGCCACCGGGGAGCTGTTTTTT. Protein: CASSFLLGATGELFF.

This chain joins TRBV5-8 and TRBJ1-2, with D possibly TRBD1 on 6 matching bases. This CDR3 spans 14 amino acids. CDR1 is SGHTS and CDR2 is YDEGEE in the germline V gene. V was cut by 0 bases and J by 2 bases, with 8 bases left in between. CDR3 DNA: TGTGCCAGCAGCTTGGCGGACAGAAACTATGGCTACACCTTC. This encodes CASSLADRNYGYTF.

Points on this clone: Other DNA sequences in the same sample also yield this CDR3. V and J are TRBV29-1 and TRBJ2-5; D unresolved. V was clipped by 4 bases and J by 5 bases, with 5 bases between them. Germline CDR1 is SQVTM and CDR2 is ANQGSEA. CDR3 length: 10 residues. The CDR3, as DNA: TGCAGCGTTGGTTTGGAGACCCAGTACTTC. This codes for CSVGLETQYF.

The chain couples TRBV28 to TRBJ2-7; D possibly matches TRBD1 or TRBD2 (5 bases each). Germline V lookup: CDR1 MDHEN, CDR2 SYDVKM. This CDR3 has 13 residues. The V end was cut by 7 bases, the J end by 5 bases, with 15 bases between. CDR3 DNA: TGTGCCAGCATCCCATGGGGGTTCGACGAGCAGTACTTC. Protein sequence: CASIPWGFDEQYF.

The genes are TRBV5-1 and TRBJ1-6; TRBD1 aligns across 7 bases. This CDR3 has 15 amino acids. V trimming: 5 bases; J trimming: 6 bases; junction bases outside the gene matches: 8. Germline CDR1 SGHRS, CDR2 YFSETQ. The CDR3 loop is CASRTAGTVNSPLHF. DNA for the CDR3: TGCGCCAGCAGGACAGCCGGGACAGTTAATTCACCCCTCCACTTT.

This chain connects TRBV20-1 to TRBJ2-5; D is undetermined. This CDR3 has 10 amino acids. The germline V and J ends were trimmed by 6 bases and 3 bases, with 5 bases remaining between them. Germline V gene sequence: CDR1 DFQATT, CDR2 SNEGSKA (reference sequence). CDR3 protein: CSAAEETQYF. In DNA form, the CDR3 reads TGCAGTGCAGCCGAAGAGACCCAGTACTTC.

The CDR3 DNA is TGCGCCAGCAGCCCCCAAAAAGATACGCAGTATTTT. Translated, it gives CASSPQKDTQYF. V is TRBV5-1 and J is TRBJ2-3; D uncertain. Germline lookup yields CDR1 SGHRS and CDR2 YFSETQ. The CDR3 sequence is 12 residues long. V lost 4 bases, J lost 5 bases, and 8 bases lay in between.